These 7 T cell receptor beta chains share one sample of origin, sequenced in a study of beta chain features in type 1 diabetes. The isolated RNA, all of it, was reverse transcribed, so expressed TCRB transcripts were what got sequenced. The assay was immunoSEQ multiplex PCR, and TCRdb's table has in-frame clones only and misses some. The sample shows roughly 150,000 clones, roughly 8% of them seen only once. The material sequenced was central memory CD4+ T cells from blood. The receptors were gathered from a man aged 18 to 30 in good health.

The chain has TRBV6-5 and TRBJ2-2; no firm D call. CDR1 MNHEY and CDR2 SVGAGI come from the germline V gene. There are 13 residues in the CDR3. Trimming cost V 4 bases and J 5 bases, with 8 bases left between them. The CDR3, as DNA: TGTGCCAGCAGTTCCCTCGGGACCGGGGAGCTGTTTTTT. It specifies CASSSLGTGELFF.

This clone was seen repeatedly, ten times or more. This chain connects TRBV28 to TRBJ2-1; D might be TRBD1 (5 bases). Germline assignment: CDR1 MDHEN and CDR2 SYDVKM. The CDR3 sequence is 14 residues long. The V and J ends lost 5 bases and 6 bases respectively, with 14 bases between them. In DNA form, the CDR3 reads TGTGCCAGCAGTCATGGAAGGGGATTCAATGAGCAGTTCTTC. Translation gives CASSHGRGFNEQFF.

A remark on this clone: With a much larger clone just one base away, this may be a read error. The conserved phenylalanine or tryptophan is not found at the CDR3 terminus, so this likely reflects a read error. The chain employs TRBV4-2 and TRBJ2-7; 10 bases line up with TRBD2. J was trimmed by 3 bases and V by 2 bases; bases with no gene match: 7. The germline V gene has CDR1 LGHNA and CDR2 YNFKEQ. The CDR3 runs 16 residues. In nucleotides, the CDR3 is TGTGCCAGCAGCCAACTTCTAGCGGGGGACCACTACGAGCAGTACCTC. Translating it yields CASSQLLAGDHYEQYL.

This clone was found a few times. This sequence joins TRBV9 and TRBJ2-2, with 10 bases identical to TRBD1. Germline lookup yields CDR1 SGDLS and CDR2 YYNGEE. This CDR3 contains 17 residues. Losses at the gene ends were 2 bases for V and 4 bases for J; bases not matched to a gene: 8. The CDR3 region is CASSVLTGGLGTGELFF. The CDR3 region has the DNA TGTGCCAGCAGCGTCCTGACAGGGGGCTTGGGCACCGGGGAGCTGTTTTTT.

This clone was counted between two and nine times. The chain links TRBV7-2 to TRBJ2-7, with D uncertain. The germline CDR1 and CDR2 sequences are SGHTA and FQGNSA. The CDR3 is 16 amino acids. The V end lost 1 base, the J end lost 0 bases, and 13 bases lay between the germline ends. CDR3: CASSLGFRRSSYEQYF. The CDR3 DNA reads TGTGCCAGCAGCTTAGGTTTTCGGCGGAGCTCCTACGAGCAGTACTTC.

This clone was counted ten times or more. The chain links TRBV5-6 to TRBJ2-7, with 16 bases lining up with TRBD2. Trimming removed 4 bases from V and 7 bases from J; junction bases left unmatched: 17. Germline CDR1 reads SGHDT; CDR2 reads YYEEEE. The CDR3 consists of 19 residues. In DNA form, the CDR3 reads TGTGCCAGCAGCCCCGGAATCCCGGGACTAGCGGGAGGGCCGGGGGAGCAGTACTTC. This gives the protein CASSPGIPGLAGGPGEQYF.

CDR3 in amino acids: CASSFYKEALPAQYF. As DNA, the CDR3 is TGTGCCAGCAGTTTTTATAAGGAGGCCCTGCCGGCCCAGTACTTC. The V gene is TRBV28, the J gene TRBJ2-5; D perhaps matches TRBD2 (5 bases). CDR3 length equals 15 residues. The germline CDR1 and CDR2 sequences are MDHEN and SYDVKM. Trimming shortened V by 3 bases and J by 9 bases, and 20 bases separated the two germline ends. Together with reference TRBV28 and TRBJ2-5, the CDR3 gives the full variable domain: DVKVTQSSRYLVKRTGEKVFLECVQDMDHENMFWYRQDPGLGLRLIYFSYDVKMKEKGDIPEGYSVSREKKERFSLILESASTNQTSMYLCASSFYKEALPAQYFGPGTRLLVL.